This TCR beta chain was documented in a study of OX40 agonist ivuxolimab in advanced cancers. Background on the study: Therapy given before enrollment (anti-PD-1, anti-PD-L1 or anti-CTLA-4) was allowed, and 35% to 45% had some.

The CDR3 runs 13 residues. Deletions cut 4 bases from V and 4 bases from J, with 9 bases between. CDR1 and CDR2 from the germline V gene are LNHDA and SQIVND (reference sequence). A note on this clone: Antigen specificity is unknown.

TCRdb keeps only in-frame clones here, not all; method: immunoSEQ multiplex PCR. The data hold 35,000 to 45,000 clones, with around 91% observed a single time. The study's findings and limits: On average, CD8+ T cells showed a greater number of expanded clones than CD4+. Partly responding patients at 0.1-3.0 mg/kg showed some of the smallest clonal expansion.

The receptor was isolated from an adult with an advanced solid tumor such as melanoma, head and neck, liver or kidney cancer. V usage is TRBV19 and J usage is TRBJ2-3; D possibly corresponds to TRBD1 (5 bases). The specimen was CD4+ or CD8+ T cells sorted from blood, collected in a trial of the OX40 agonist ivuxolimab. Written as DNA, the CDR3 is TGTGCCAGTAGTAAGGCAGGGCCAGATACGCAGTATTTT. This sequence encodes CASSKAGPDTQYF.